There are a few counts of the clone carrying this T cell receptor beta chain. No antigen is known for it. This specimen belongs to a study of response to subunit inactivated influenza vaccine. Study conclusions and caveats: Only a handful of new T cells, the authors suggested, are recruited with each seasonal influenza vaccination.

CDR3 length: 15 residues. The germline V gene encodes CDR1 SGHTA and CDR2 FQGNSA. Trimming cost V 2 bases and J 5 bases, with 15 bases left between them. TCRdb fed the RT-PCR reads into MiXCR, producing one record per CDR3 protein. The table has around 750,000 distinct CDR3 sequences, around 20% seen once. Specimen: PBMCs from blood, collected around 5 days after vaccination. This chain links TRBV7-2 with TRBJ2-5; perhaps TRBD2 as D (6 bases). The clonotype originates from a man aged 50 to 60 who received an inactivated influenza vaccine. The chain's CDR3 is CASSLLVAAPETQYF. CDR3 nucleotide sequence: TGTGCCAGCAGCTTACTAGTAGCGGCACCCGAGACCCAGTACTTC. Complete variable domain (other parts from reference TRBV7-2 and TRBJ2-5): GAGVSQSPSNKVTEKGKDVELRCDPISGHTALYWYRQSLGQGLEFLIYFQGNSAPDKSGLPSDRFSAERTGGSVSTLTIQRTQQEDSAVYLCASSLLVAAPETQYFGPGTRLLVL.